This T cell receptor beta chain came from a study of early T cells in non-severe SARS-CoV-2 infection. Study-wide points: Sequences matched to VDJdb favored anti-spike CD8 responses, while private and CD4 specificities were missed.

The trim removed 7 bases at V and 6 bases at J, leaving 12 bases unmatched. CDR1 MNHEY and CDR2 SVGAGI come from the germline V gene. This CDR3 comprises 16 residues. The table lists this clonotype with many counts. Antigen specificity is unknown. TCRdb called the 5' RACE reads again in MiXCR, with one record for every CDR3 protein. The table lists 65,000 to 95,000 distinct CDR3 sequences, 5% of them singletons. This sequence originates from an adult who was a healthcare worker with PCR-confirmed SARS-CoV-2 infection or an uninfected control (not recorded which). The chain uses TRBV6-5 and TRBJ2-2; the match to TRBD2 covers 9 bases. Sequenced material: whole blood, taken at baseline. CDR3 DNA: TGTGCCAGCACCCCAGTGGGGACTAGCATTGCCGGGGAGCTGTTTTTT. Translation gives CASTPVGTSIAGELFF.